This is a list of T cell receptor beta chains from one sample in a study of shared T cell receptors in the human thymus. Measured with immunoSEQ multiplex PCR; TCRdb has only the in-frame clones, and not every one. The data hold around 340,000 clones, with around 93% observed a single time. Sample: thymocytes. These receptors all come from a human donor. CDR3s include the opening cysteine and the closing phenylalanine or tryptophan. The D gene is left open where the match is weak. Clone sizes are given selectively: once, few, many, or a class where the clone is expanded.

clone size | J gene | D gene | V gene | CDR3 protein | CDR3 DNA
. | TRBJ2-7 | TRBD1 | TRBV7-9 | CASSGRDREMWPYF | TGTGCCAGCAGCGGTCGGGACAGGGAAATGTGGCCGTACTTC
. | TRBJ1-1 | TRBD1 | TRBV7-9 | CASCRDSYTEAFF | TGTGCCAGCTGCCGGGACAGTTACACTGAAGCTTTCTTT
. | TRBJ2-5 | . | TRBV6-5 | CASSPDGLIRETQYF | TGTGCCAGCAGCCCCGACGGTCTAATAAGGGAGACCCAGTACTTC
. | TRBJ2-2 | TRBD2 | TRBV4-2 | CASSQDASGRAWTGELFF | TGTGCCAGCAGCCAAGATGCTAGCGGGAGGGCCTGGACCGGGGAGCTGTTTTTT
. | TRBJ2-2 | TRBD1 | TRBV6-6 | CASSTGRAGELFF | TGTGCCAGCTCGACAGGGAGAGCCGGGGAGCTGTTTTTT
. | TRBJ1-2 | . | TRBV7-2 | CASSPESGEGMAFSYGYTF | TGTGCCAGCAGCCCAGAATCGGGTGAGGGTATGGCATTTTCCTATGGCTACACCTTC
few | TRBJ1-5 | . | TRBV29-1 | CSVGQTNQPQHF | TGCAGCGTAGGACAGACGAATCAGCCCCAGCATTTT
. | TRBJ1-4 | TRBD1 | TRBV5-1 | CASSLGTGSRRREKLFF | TGCGCCAGCAGCTTAGGGACAGGGTCCCGGCGGCGTGAAAAACTGTTTTTT
. | TRBJ2-7 | . | TRBV7-9 | CASSLGVVVRGYEQYF | TGTGCCAGCAGCTTAGGGGTCGTTGTCAGGGGTTACGAGCAGTACTTC
. | TRBJ1-5 | . | TRBV4-1 | CASSQLPRGYDLGSNQPQHF | TGCGCCAGCAGCCAACTACCTCGTGGATACGACCTTGGGAGCAATCAGCCCCAGCATTTT
. | TRBJ2-6 | TRBD2 | TRBV7-2 | CATGRARASSGANVLTF | TGTGCCACCGGGAGGGCCAGGGCCAGCTCTGGGGCCAACGTCCTGACTTTC
. | TRBJ2-1 | . | TRBV9 | CASSPYAVSYNEQFF | TGTGCCAGCAGCCCATACGCGGTCTCCTACAATGAGCAGTTCTTC
. | TRBJ1-2 | . | TRBV6-1 | CASTPVLGLSF | TGTGCCAGCACTCCGGTGCTGGGACTCTCCTTC
. | TRBJ2-5 | TRBD1 | TRBV7-2 | CAGGQGHQETQYF | TGTGCCGGTGGACAGGGACACCAAGAGACCCAGTACTTC
. | TRBJ2-7 | . | TRBV15 | CATSGTAGADYEQYF | TGTGCCACCAGCGGCACCGCAGGGGCCGATTACGAGCAGTACTTC
. | TRBJ2-7 | . | TRBV14 | CASSQNMSSHFWEQYF | TGTGCCAGCAGCCAAAATATGTCGAGCCACTTCTGGGAGCAGTACTTC
. | TRBJ2-1 | TRBD2 | TRBV28 | CASSLYRRELHNEQFF | TGTGCCAGCAGTTTATACCGGCGGGAGTTGCACAATGAGCAGTTCTTC